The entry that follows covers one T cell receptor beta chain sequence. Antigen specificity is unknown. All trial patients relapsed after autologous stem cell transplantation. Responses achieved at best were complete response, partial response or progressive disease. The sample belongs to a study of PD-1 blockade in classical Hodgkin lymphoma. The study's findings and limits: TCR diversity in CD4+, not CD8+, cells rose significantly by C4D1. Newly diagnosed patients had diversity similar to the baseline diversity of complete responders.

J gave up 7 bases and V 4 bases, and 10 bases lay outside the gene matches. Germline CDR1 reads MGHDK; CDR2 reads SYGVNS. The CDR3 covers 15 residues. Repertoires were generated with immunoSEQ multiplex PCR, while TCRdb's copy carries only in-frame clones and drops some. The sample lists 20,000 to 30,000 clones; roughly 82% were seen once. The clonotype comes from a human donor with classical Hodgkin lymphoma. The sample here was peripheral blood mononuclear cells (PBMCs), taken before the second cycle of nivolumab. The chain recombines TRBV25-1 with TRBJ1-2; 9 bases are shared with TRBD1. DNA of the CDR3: TGTGCCAGCAGTGCAACAGGGGGCGGAACGTTTGGCTACACCTTC. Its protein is CASSATGGGTFGYTF.